This TCR beta chain was identified in a study of T cells after yellow fever vaccination. Whole-study results and caveats: Only a minor proportion of clonotypes was detected across both CD4 and CD8 compartments. A weaker but faster secondary response was observed, peaking on day 5 versus 15.

This clonotype was found many times. Its antigen is not known. By 5'RACE template switching, TCR cDNA was produced, with a universal primer site and UMIs added in the process. In TCRdb, the 5' RACE reads were re-called with MiXCR into one record per CDR3 protein. The sample includes roughly 74,000 distinct CDR3 sequences, approximately 7.7% of them seen just once. Per germline, CDR1 SQVTM and CDR2 ANQGSEA. V lost 6 bases, J lost 0 bases, and 8 bases lay in between. CDR3 size: 12 residues. Sequenced here: CD8+ T cells sorted from PBMCs, sampled 5 days after the first yellow fever vaccination. The clonotype comes from a man between 18 and 35 years old who received the YFV17D yellow fever vaccine. The chain is built from TRBV29-1 and TRBJ1-2; D gene ambiguous. CDR3 nucleotide sequence: TGCAGCGTAACTTCTTCTAACTATGGCTACACCTTC. Translation: CSVTSSNYGYTF.